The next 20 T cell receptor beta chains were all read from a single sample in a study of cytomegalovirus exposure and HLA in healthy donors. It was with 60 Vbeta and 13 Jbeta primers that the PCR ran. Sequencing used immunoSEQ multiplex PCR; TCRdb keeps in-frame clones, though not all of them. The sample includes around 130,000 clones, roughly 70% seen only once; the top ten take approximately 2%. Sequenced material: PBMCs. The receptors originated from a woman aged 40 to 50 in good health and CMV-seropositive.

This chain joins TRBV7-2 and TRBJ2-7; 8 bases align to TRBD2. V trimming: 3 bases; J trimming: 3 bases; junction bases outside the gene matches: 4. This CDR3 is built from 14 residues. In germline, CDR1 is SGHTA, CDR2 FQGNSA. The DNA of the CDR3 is TGTGCCAGCAGCTTTAGCGGGGACTTCTACGAGCAGTACTTC. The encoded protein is CASSFSGDFYEQYF.

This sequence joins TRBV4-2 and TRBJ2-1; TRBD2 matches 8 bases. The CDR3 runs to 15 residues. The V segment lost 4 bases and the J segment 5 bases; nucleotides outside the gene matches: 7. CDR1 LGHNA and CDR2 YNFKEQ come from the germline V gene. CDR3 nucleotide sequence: TGTGCCAGCAGCCTTGTAGCGGGGACGCACAATGAGCAGTTCTTC. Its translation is CASSLVAGTHNEQFF.

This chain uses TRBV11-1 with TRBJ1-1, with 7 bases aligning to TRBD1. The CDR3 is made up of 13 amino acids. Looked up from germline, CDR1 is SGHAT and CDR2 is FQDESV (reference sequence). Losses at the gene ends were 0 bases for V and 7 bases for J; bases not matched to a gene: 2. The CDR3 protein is CASSLANRGEAFF. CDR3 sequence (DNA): TGTGCCAGCAGCTTAGCTAACAGGGGTGAAGCTTTCTTT. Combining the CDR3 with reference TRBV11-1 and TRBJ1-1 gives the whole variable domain EAEVAQSPRYKITEKSQAVAFWCDPISGHATLYWYRQILGQGPELLVQFQDESVVDDSQLPKDRFSAERLKGVDSTLKIQPAELGDSAMYLCASSLANRGEAFFGQGTRLTVV.

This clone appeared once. The CDR3 DNA reads TGTGCCATCAGGGACGTACAGGCCCACGGCTACACCTTC. Protein product: CAIRDVQAHGYTF. V gene TRBV10-3 combines with J gene TRBJ1-2, with D maybe TRBD1 (5 bases). The CDR3 length is 13 residues. V gave up 6 bases and J gave up 8 bases, with 16 bases separating them. From germline, CDR1 is ENHRY and CDR2 SYGVKD.

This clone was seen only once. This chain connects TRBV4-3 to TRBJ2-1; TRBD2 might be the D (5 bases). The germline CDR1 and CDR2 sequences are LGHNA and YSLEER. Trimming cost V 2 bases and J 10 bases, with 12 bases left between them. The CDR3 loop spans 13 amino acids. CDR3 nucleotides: TGCGCCAGCAGCCAATGGCGGGCTTTCGAGCAGTTCTTC. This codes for CASSQWRAFEQFF.

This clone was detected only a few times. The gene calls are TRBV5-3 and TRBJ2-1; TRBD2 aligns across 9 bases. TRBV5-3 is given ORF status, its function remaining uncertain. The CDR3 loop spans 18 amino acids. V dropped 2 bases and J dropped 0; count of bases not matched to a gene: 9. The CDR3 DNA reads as TGTGCCAGAAGCTTTATTGGGGCTAGCGGGGCCTCCTACAATGAGCAGTTCTTC. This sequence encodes CARSFIGASGASYNEQFF.

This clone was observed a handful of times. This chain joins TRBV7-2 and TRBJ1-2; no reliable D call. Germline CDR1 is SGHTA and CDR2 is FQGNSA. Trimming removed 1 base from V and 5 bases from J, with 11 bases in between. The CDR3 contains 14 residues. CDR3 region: CASSLGRRIYGYTF. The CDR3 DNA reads TGTGCCAGCAGCTTAGGGAGGCGAATTTATGGCTACACCTTC.

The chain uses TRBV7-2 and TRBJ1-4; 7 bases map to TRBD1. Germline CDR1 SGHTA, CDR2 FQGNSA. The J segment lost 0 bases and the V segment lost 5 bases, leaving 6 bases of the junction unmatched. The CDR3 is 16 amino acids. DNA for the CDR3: TGTGCCAGCAGCAAGGGACAGCGGGCAACTAATGAAAAACTGTTTTTT. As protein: CASSKGQRATNEKLFF.

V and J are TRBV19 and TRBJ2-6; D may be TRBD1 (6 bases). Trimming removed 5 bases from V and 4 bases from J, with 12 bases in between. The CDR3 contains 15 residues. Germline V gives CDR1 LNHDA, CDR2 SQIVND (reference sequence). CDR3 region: CASSVTGSGANVLTF. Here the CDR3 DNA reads TGTGCCAGTAGTGTAACAGGGTCAGGGGCCAACGTCCTGACTTTC. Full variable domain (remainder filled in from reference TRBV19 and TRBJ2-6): DGGITQSPKYLFRKEGQNVTLSCEQNLNHDAMYWYRQDPGQGLRLIYYSQIVNDFQKGDIAEGYSVSREKKESFPLTVTSAQKNPTAFYLCASSVTGSGANVLTFGAGSRLTVL.

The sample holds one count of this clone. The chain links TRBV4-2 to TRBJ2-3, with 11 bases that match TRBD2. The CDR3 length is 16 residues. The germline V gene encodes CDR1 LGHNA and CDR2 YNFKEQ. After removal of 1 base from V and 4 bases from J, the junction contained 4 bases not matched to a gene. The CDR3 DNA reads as TGTGCCAGCAGCCAAGTCGGTAGCGGGGGGGCAGATACGCAGTATTTT. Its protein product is CASSQVGSGGADTQYF.

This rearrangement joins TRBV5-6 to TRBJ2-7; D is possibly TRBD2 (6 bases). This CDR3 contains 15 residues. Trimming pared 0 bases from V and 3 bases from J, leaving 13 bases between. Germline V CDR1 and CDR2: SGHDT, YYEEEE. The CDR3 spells CASSLARSGGYEQYF. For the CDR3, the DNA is TGTGCCAGCAGCTTGGCTCGTTCCGGGGGCTACGAGCAGTACTTC.

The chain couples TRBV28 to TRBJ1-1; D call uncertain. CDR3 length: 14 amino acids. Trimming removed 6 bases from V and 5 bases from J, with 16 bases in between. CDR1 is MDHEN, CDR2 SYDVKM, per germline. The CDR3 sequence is CASRLSRTGTEAFF. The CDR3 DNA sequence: TGTGCCAGCAGACTGAGCAGAACGGGGACTGAAGCTTTCTTT.

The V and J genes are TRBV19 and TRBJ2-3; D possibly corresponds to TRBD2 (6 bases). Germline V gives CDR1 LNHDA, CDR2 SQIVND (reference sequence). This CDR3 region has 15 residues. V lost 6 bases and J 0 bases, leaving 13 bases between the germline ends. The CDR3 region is CASSLRDSSTDTQYF. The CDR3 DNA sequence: TGTGCCAGTAGCCTCCGGGACTCTAGCACAGATACGCAGTATTTT.

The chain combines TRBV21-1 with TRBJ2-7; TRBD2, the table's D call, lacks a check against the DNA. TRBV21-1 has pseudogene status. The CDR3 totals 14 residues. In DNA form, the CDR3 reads TGTGCCAGCAGCGAGGAGGACTGGGCCTACGAGCAGTACTTC. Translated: CASSEEDWAYEQYF.

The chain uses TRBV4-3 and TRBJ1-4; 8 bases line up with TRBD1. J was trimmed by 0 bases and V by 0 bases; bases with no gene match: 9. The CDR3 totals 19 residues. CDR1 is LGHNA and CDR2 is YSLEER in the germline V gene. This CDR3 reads CASSQDLRTGKPTNEKLFF. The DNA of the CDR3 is TGCGCCAGCAGCCAAGATTTACGGACAGGGAAACCAACTAATGAAAAACTGTTTTTT.

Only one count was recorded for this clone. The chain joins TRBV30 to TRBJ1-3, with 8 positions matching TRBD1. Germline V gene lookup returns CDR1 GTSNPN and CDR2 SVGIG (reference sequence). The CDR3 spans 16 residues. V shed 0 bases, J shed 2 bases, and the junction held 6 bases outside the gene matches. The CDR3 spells CAWSVRTGYTGNTIYF. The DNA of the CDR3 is TGTGCCTGGAGTGTAAGGACAGGGTATACTGGAAACACCATATATTTT.

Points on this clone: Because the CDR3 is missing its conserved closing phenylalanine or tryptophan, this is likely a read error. CDR3 in DNA: TGCGCCAGCAGCCAAGAAAGTAGCAATCAGCCCCAGCATCTT. This gives the protein CASSQESSNQPQHL. This chain connects TRBV4-3 to TRBJ1-5; D gene unclear. In germline, CDR1 is LGHNA, CDR2 YSLEER. V gave up 0 bases and J gave up 0 bases, with 3 bases separating them. This CDR3 is 14 amino acids long.

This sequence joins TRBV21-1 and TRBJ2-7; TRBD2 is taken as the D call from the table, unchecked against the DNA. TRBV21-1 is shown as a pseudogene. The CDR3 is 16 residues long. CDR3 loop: CAGSSKVGRWGYEQYF. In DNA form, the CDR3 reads TGTGCCGGCAGCTCGAAGGTCGGGAGGTGGGGCTACGAGCAGTACTTC.

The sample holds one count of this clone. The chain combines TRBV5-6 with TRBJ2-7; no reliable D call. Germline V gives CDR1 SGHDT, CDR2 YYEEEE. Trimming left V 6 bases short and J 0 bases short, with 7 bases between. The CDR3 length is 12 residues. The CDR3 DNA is TGTGCCAGCACCCGGAGCTCCTACGAGCAGTACTTC. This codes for CASTRSSYEQYF.

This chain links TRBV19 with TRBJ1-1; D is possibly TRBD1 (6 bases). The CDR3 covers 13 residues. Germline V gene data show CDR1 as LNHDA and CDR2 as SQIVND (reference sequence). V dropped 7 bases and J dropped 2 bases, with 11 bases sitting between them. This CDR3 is CASTYRENTEAFF. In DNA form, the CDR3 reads TGTGCCAGTACCTACAGGGAAAACACTGAAGCTTTCTTT.